The 26 T cell receptor beta chains in this list originate from one sample, sequenced in a study of blood T cell repertoires in COVID-19. Here immunoSEQ multiplex PCR was the method, and the copy in TCRdb shows in-frame clones only, minus some. The data contain approximately 160,000 clones, 90% to 95% of them singletons. Sample: peripheral blood. The receptor source for this set is a man aged 50 to 59 with acute or convalescent COVID-19.

There are many counts of this clone. The chain joins TRBV19 to TRBJ2-2; tentative D call: TRBD2 (6 bases). Germline loops: CDR1 LNHDA, CDR2 SQIVND (reference sequence). V lost 7 bases, J lost 5 bases, and 17 bases lay in between. There are 15 residues in the CDR3. As DNA, the CDR3 is TGTGCCAGTACTACACAGGAGGGTTGGACCGGGGAGCTGTTTTTT. This gives the protein CASTTQEGWTGELFF.

The chain uses TRBV3-1 (or the pseudogene TRBV3-2) and TRBJ2-5, with a weak D call TRBD2 (6 bases). Trimming shortened V by 4 bases and J by 5 bases, and 17 bases separated the two germline ends. Germline lookup yields CDR1 LGHDT and CDR2 YNNKEL (reference sequence). There are 15 residues in the CDR3. CDR3 region: CASSPDQPAGETQYF. The DNA for the CDR3 is TGTGCCAGCAGCCCTGATCAACCGGCGGGGGAGACCCAGTACTTC.

The rearrangement joins TRBV19 to TRBJ1-2; TRBD1 matches at 9 bases. This CDR3 has 14 residues. CDR1 and CDR2 from the germline V gene are LNHDA and SQIVND (reference sequence). The ends lost 3 bases at V and 6 bases at J; junction bases unmatched: 5. The CDR3 DNA reads as TGTGCCAGTAGTATTCCCGGGACAGGGAATGGCTACACCTTC. It yields the protein CASSIPGTGNGYTF.

This clone occurred once. The V gene is TRBV3-1 (or the pseudogene TRBV3-2), the J gene TRBJ1-4, with 7 bases lining up with TRBD1. The CDR3 is made up of 16 amino acids. Trimming removed 6 bases from V and 0 bases from J; junction bases left unmatched: 7. Germline loops: CDR1 LGHDT, CDR2 YNNKEL (reference sequence). The CDR3 DNA is TGTGCCAGCAGTCACAGGGGTAGCCCAACTAATGAAAAACTGTTTTTT. As protein: CASSHRGSPTNEKLFF.

This chain links TRBV2 with TRBJ1-2, with 9 bases lining up with TRBD1. The CDR3 is 14 amino acids. The germline V gene encodes CDR1 SNHLY and CDR2 FYNNEI. The V and J ends lost 3 bases and 8 bases, in that order; junction bases with no gene match: 7. The DNA of the CDR3 is TGTGCCAGCAGTGAGGAGACAGGGGGAGGGGGCTACACCTTC. Its translation is CASSEETGGGGYTF.

V gene TRBV4-1 combines with J gene TRBJ1-1, with TRBD1 matching 8 bases. The CDR3 is made up of 16 amino acids. The V gene's germline CDR1 is MGHRA and CDR2 YSYEKL. The V segment lost 4 bases and the J segment 5 bases; nucleotides outside the gene matches: 12. This CDR3 is CASSREPQGARTEAFF. The CDR3 nucleotides are TGCGCCAGCAGCCGAGAGCCCCAGGGGGCGAGGACTGAAGCTTTCTTT.

V gene TRBV6-1 combines with J gene TRBJ2-7; 9 bases fit TRBD2. The V gene's germline CDR1 is MNHNS and CDR2 SASEGT. Unmatched junction bases numbered 8, after V lost 0 bases and J lost 5 bases. The CDR3 spans 16 residues. The DNA for the CDR3 is TGTGCCAGCAGTGAAGCTAGCGGGAGTCGCAGTGACGAGCAGTACTTC. It yields the protein CASSEASGSRSDEQYF.

V usage is TRBV6-5 and J usage is TRBJ2-1, with D uncertain. Trimming removed 6 bases at V and 0 bases at J, with 6 bases between. The CDR3 consists of 13 residues. Germline CDR1 reads MNHEY; CDR2 reads SVGAGI. The CDR3 here is CASRQPSYNEQFF. Written as DNA, the CDR3 is TGTGCCAGCAGACAGCCCTCCTACAATGAGCAGTTCTTC.

The CDR3 spells CASSPGTSGKGGLHYNEQFF. The CDR3 bases are TGTGCCAGTAGCCCCGGGACTAGCGGGAAGGGGGGTCTCCACTACAATGAGCAGTTCTTC. The chain has TRBV19 and TRBJ2-1; 13 positions agree with TRBD2. In germline, CDR1 is LNHDA, CDR2 SQIVND (reference sequence). There are 20 residues in the CDR3. V dropped 6 bases and J dropped 3; count of bases not matched to a gene: 17. Full variable domain (missing parts from reference TRBV19 and TRBJ2-1): DGGITQSPKYLFRKEGQNVTLSCEQNLNHDAMYWYRQDPGQGLRLIYYSQIVNDFQKGDIAEGYSVSREKKESFPLTVTSAQKNPTAFYLCASSPGTSGKGGLHYNEQFFGPGTRLTVL.

The chain has TRBV30 and TRBJ2-5; D is possibly TRBD2 (5 bases). Germline CDR1 reads GTSNPN; CDR2 reads SVGIG (reference sequence). CDR3 length: 12 residues. V lost 5 bases and J 6 bases, leaving 13 bases between the germline ends. CDR3 nucleotide sequence: TGTGCCTGGGCAGCTAGCCTGCAGACCCAGTACTTC. Its translation is CAWAASLQTQYF.

In its sample, this clone was seen once. V and J are TRBV5-1 and TRBJ2-7, with 10 positions matching TRBD1. Germline V gene data show CDR1 as SGHRS and CDR2 as YFSETQ. The CDR3 is 15 residues long. The V gene end was trimmed by 3 bases and the J gene end by 2 bases; junction bases not matched to a gene: 5. CDR3 bases: TGCGCCAGCAGCTCGGGACAGGGGACCACCTACGAGCAGTACTTC. This codes for CASSSGQGTTYEQYF.

The rearrangement links TRBV27 to TRBJ2-7, with 7 nucleotides matching TRBD2. The trim removed 7 bases at V and 5 bases at J, leaving 8 bases unmatched. The germline V gene encodes CDR1 MNHEY and CDR2 SMNVEV (reference sequence). The CDR3 length is 13 residues. The CDR3 protein is CASTNSGRDEQYF. The DNA for the CDR3 is TGTGCCAGCACTAATAGCGGGCGAGACGAGCAGTACTTC.

Comment on this clone: Other DNA sequences in the sample encode the same CDR3. This chain links TRBV6-2 or TRBV6-3 with TRBJ1-2; 8 bases are shared with TRBD1. CDR3 size: 13 residues. The germline V gene encodes CDR1 MNHEY and CDR2 SVGEGT. V dropped 6 bases and J dropped 2; count of bases not matched to a gene: 2. The CDR3 sequence is CASSRDRNYGYTF. CDR3 nucleotides: TGTGCCAGCAGCAGGGACAGGAACTATGGCTACACCTTC.

The gene calls are TRBV4-1 and TRBJ1-5; D gene ambiguous. The CDR3 runs to 14 residues. Trimming cost V 0 bases and J 7 bases, with 10 bases left between them. Germline assignment: CDR1 MGHRA and CDR2 YSYEKL. The chain's CDR3 is CASSQESSGQPQHF. The CDR3 nucleotides read TGCGCCAGCAGCCAAGAAAGCTCGGGGCAGCCCCAGCATTTT.

J is TRBJ2-7 and V is TRBV7-9, with 9 bases fitting TRBD1. V gave up 5 bases and J gave up 5 bases; unmatched junction bases: 16. CDR1 is SEHNR, CDR2 FQNEAQ, per germline (reference sequence). The CDR3 spans 17 residues. Here the CDR3 reads CASSRGSSGTGRHEQYV. The CDR3 coding sequence is TGTGCCAGCAGCCGCGGTTCCTCCGGGACAGGGAGACACGAGCAGTACGTC.

This sequence joins TRBV6-6 and TRBJ1-1; D ambiguous. Trimming shortened V by 2 bases and J by 10 bases, and 11 bases separated the two germline ends. Germline V gene lookup returns CDR1 MNHNY and CDR2 SVGAGI (reference sequence). The CDR3 sequence is 12 residues long. CDR3 protein: CASSYLATRAFF. CDR3 bases: TGTGCCAGCAGTTACCTTGCAACGCGAGCTTTCTTT.

The chain has TRBV7-8 and TRBJ1-4, with no clear D. The CDR3 spans 16 residues. Trimming removed 2 bases at V and 0 bases at J, with 10 bases between. The germline CDR1 and CDR2 sequences are SGHVS and FQNEAQ. DNA for the CDR3: TGTGCCAGCAGCTTATTCAGGCTGGCAACTAATGAAAAACTGTTTTTT. This translates into CASSLFRLATNEKLFF.

The sample holds a few counts of this clone. The genes are TRBV19 and TRBJ2-1; the match to TRBD2 covers 7 bases. This CDR3 comprises 18 residues. Per the germline V gene, CDR1 is LNHDA and CDR2 is SQIVND (reference sequence). V shed 0 bases and J 0 bases; nucleotides not matched to a gene: 8. CDR3 in amino acids: CASSIEGDYWSSYNEQFF. CDR3 DNA: TGTGCCAGTAGTATAGAGGGGGACTACTGGAGCTCCTACAATGAGCAGTTCTTC.

This chain joins TRBV27 and TRBJ1-5; perhaps TRBD1 as D (5 bases). Per the germline V gene, CDR1 is MNHEY and CDR2 is SMNVEV (reference sequence). This CDR3 comprises 14 residues. V was trimmed by 7 bases and J by 4 bases, leaving 14 bases between them. CDR3: CASNRGWGNQPQHF. CDR3 DNA sequence: TGTGCCAGCAACCGGGGGTGGGGAAATCAGCCCCAGCATTTT.

The chain employs TRBV27 and TRBJ1-1; D perhaps matches TRBD1 (5 bases). V shed 6 bases and J shed 0 bases, with 14 bases lying between them. CDR1 and CDR2 from the germline V gene are MNHEY and SMNVEV (reference sequence). The CDR3 runs to 15 residues. CDR3 protein: CASSRGTAMNTEAFF. CDR3 coding DNA: TGTGCCAGCAGCCGGGGGACGGCCATGAACACTGAAGCTTTCTTT.

The gene calls are TRBV28 and TRBJ1-2; weak D call: TRBD1 (6 bases). Germline V gene lookup returns CDR1 MDHEN and CDR2 SYDVKM. V shed 3 bases and J shed 1 base, with 21 bases lying between them. The CDR3 sequence is 18 residues long. In nucleotides, the CDR3 is TGTGCCAGCAGTTTCACAGTGACAGGCCCACCTAGTAACTATGGCTACACCTTC. Protein product: CASSFTVTGPPSNYGYTF.

CDR3 in DNA: TGTGCCAGCAAGTTGGCGGGGGGAGTGGCAGATACGCAGTATTTT. Its protein is CASKLAGGVADTQYF. V gene TRBV6-5 combines with J gene TRBJ2-3; 8 bases map to TRBD2. Germline CDR1 reads MNHEY; CDR2 reads SVGAGI. The CDR3 spans 15 residues. J gave up 4 bases and V 7 bases, and 10 bases lay outside the gene matches.

The chain carries TRBV29-1 and TRBJ1-1; D is undetermined. Trimming pared 4 bases from V and 5 bases from J, leaving 14 bases between. CDR3 size: 13 residues. The germline V gene has CDR1 SQVTM and CDR2 ANQGSEA. The CDR3 here is CSVVDLGRTEAFF. In DNA form, the CDR3 reads TGCAGCGTTGTTGACCTAGGGAGGACTGAAGCTTTCTTT.

The CDR3 sequence: CASSRDSTQRAQYF. The DNA of the CDR3 is TGTGCCAGCAGTAGGGACTCGACCCAGCGTGCGCAGTATTTT. The V and J genes are TRBV6-2 or TRBV6-3 and TRBJ2-3; D might be TRBD2 (6 bases). Germline lookup yields CDR1 MNHEY and CDR2 SVGEGT. V was cut by 5 bases and J by 10 bases, with 19 bases left in between. CDR3 length: 14 amino acids.

The chain recombines TRBV28 with TRBJ2-7, with 9 nucleotides matching TRBD2. The germline V gene has CDR1 MDHEN and CDR2 SYDVKM. The CDR3 runs to 15 residues. J lost 3 bases, V lost 7 bases, and 10 bases had no gene match. The CDR3 DNA follows: TGTGCCAGCAATCCTCTAGCGGGACCTGACTACGAGCAGTACTTC. Amino acid sequence: CASNPLAGPDYEQYF.

The chain is built from TRBV21-1 and TRBJ2-7; no DNA check was done on the table's D call, TRBD1. TRBV21-1 is shown as a pseudogene. The CDR3 runs to 13 residues. CDR3 region: CASSNRGRDEQYV. The CDR3, as DNA: TGTGCCAGCAGCAACAGGGGTAGGGACGAGCAGTACGTC.